These T cell receptor beta chains were read from a single sample in a study of persistence of HIV-infected CD4 T cells. The data were produced by immunoSEQ multiplex PCR, yet TCRdb's version contains in-frame clones alone and is incomplete. This repertoire shows 35,000 to 50,000 clones, around 92% found once; its top ten account for 0.95% to 1.1%. Their recognized antigens are unknown. The specimen was CD4+ T cells sorted from PBMCs after approximately 18-hour stimulation, collected from a patient who received antiretroviral therapy. These receptors originate from an adult man with HIV who was CMV-seropositive. CDR3s include the opening cysteine and the closing phenylalanine or tryptophan. D genes are given only for firm matches. For some rows the clone size is stated as once, few or many, or as a class when expanded; others skip it.

d_gene: -
v_gene: TRBV4-1
j_gene: TRBJ2-4
abundance: -
CDR3nt: TGCGCCAGCAGCCAAGAGCCCCACCAGGGGATAGCCAAAAACATTCAGTACTTC
CDR3aa: CASSQEPHQGIAKNIQYF

d_gene: -
v_gene: TRBV6-5
j_gene: TRBJ1-2
abundance: -
CDR3nt: TGTGCCGTAAAGCCGGGGGGGATAACCGCCTATGGCTACACCTTC
CDR3aa: CAVKPGGITAYGYTF

d_gene: -
v_gene: TRBV19
j_gene: TRBJ2-6
abundance: -
CDR3nt: TGTGCCACCCTTAATACAGGGTACGGGGCCAACGTCCTGACTTTC
CDR3aa: CATLNTGYGANVLTF

d_gene: -
v_gene: TRBV28
j_gene: TRBJ2-1
abundance: -
CDR3nt: TGTGCCAGCAGTTTAAGAAGGGATGAGCAGTTCTTC
CDR3aa: CASSLRRDEQFF

d_gene: -
v_gene: TRBV7-8
j_gene: TRBJ1-1
abundance: -
CDR3nt: TGTGCCAGCAGCTTAAAAGTGTCTACAGCTGAAGCTTTCTTT
CDR3aa: CASSLKVSTAEAFF

d_gene: -
v_gene: TRBV29-1
j_gene: TRBJ1-1
abundance: -
CDR3nt: TGCAGCGTCTCGACATTCATGAACACTGAAGCTTTCTTT
CDR3aa: CSVSTFMNTEAFF

d_gene: -
v_gene: TRBV9
j_gene: TRBJ1-3
abundance: -
CDR3nt: TGTGCCAGCAGCCTGATGGGTGTTCAGGGAAACACCATATATTTT
CDR3aa: CASSLMGVQGNTIYF

d_gene: TRBD1
v_gene: TRBV7-8
j_gene: TRBJ2-1
abundance: -
CDR3nt: TGTGCCAGCAGCTTAGCGCTGGGACAGGGGGCAGAAAATGAGCAGTTCTTC
CDR3aa: CASSLALGQGAENEQFF

d_gene: TRBD1
v_gene: TRBV6-6
j_gene: TRBJ1-2
abundance: -
CDR3nt: TGTGCCAGCAGGGAGAGAGGGACAGTAAGCTATGGCTACACCTTC
CDR3aa: CASRERGTVSYGYTF

d_gene: TRBD1
v_gene: TRBV6-5
j_gene: TRBJ2-7
abundance: -
CDR3nt: TGTGCCAGCAGCGCTCCCATTGACAGGGGTTACGAGCAGTACTTC
CDR3aa: CASSAPIDRGYEQYF

d_gene: TRBD1
v_gene: TRBV29-1
j_gene: TRBJ1-1
abundance: -
CDR3nt: TGCAGCGTTCGACAGGGTCGGAACACTGAAGCTTTCTTT
CDR3aa: CSVRQGRNTEAFF

d_gene: -
v_gene: TRBV28
j_gene: TRBJ2-1
abundance: -
CDR3nt: TGTGCCAGCAGCCCTCCCGGTAGCTCCTACAATGAGCAGTTCTTC
CDR3aa: CASSPPGSSYNEQFF

d_gene: TRBD1
v_gene: TRBV2
j_gene: TRBJ1-3
abundance: -
CDR3nt: TGTGCCAGCAGTGAGCAGGGGGAAAACACCATATATTTT
CDR3aa: CASSEQGENTIYF

d_gene: -
v_gene: TRBV2
j_gene: TRBJ2-1
abundance: -
CDR3nt: TGTGCCAGCAGTTATTTGGGGGATGAGCAGTTCTTC
CDR3aa: CASSYLGDEQFF

d_gene: -
v_gene: TRBV9
j_gene: TRBJ2-6
abundance: -
CDR3nt: TGTGCCAGCGCCGGTTATTCTGGGGCCAACGTCCTGACTTTC
CDR3aa: CASAGYSGANVLTF

d_gene: TRBD2
v_gene: TRBV5-1
j_gene: TRBJ2-7
abundance: -
CDR3nt: TGCGCCAGCAAAGCGGGGTTGTCCTACGAGCAGTACTTC
CDR3aa: CASKAGLSYEQYF

d_gene: TRBD2
v_gene: TRBV3-1/TRBV3-2
j_gene: TRBJ2-1
abundance: once
CDR3nt: TGTGCCAGCAGCCAAGATGCGGGGGGGGATGAGCAGTTCTTC
CDR3aa: CASSQDAGGDEQFF

d_gene: -
v_gene: TRBV4-1
j_gene: TRBJ1-4
abundance: -
CDR3nt: TGCGCCAGCAGCCAAGATGAGGGGGGAGAAAAACTGTTTTTT
CDR3aa: CASSQDEGGEKLFF

d_gene: -
v_gene: TRBV9
j_gene: TRBJ2-1
abundance: -
CDR3nt: TGTGCCAGCAGCGCAACAGGGAATGAGCAGTTCTTC
CDR3aa: CASSATGNEQFF

d_gene: TRBD1
v_gene: TRBV5-6
j_gene: TRBJ1-4
abundance: -
CDR3nt: TGTGCCAGCAGCCCTCGGCAGGGGGCGGGAGAAAAACTGTTTTTT
CDR3aa: CASSPRQGAGEKLFF

d_gene: -
v_gene: TRBV6-5
j_gene: TRBJ2-7
abundance: once
CDR3nt: TGTGCCAGCAGGGCGGGACAGTCCCTGACCTACGAGCAGTACTTC
CDR3aa: CASRAGQSLTYEQYF

d_gene: -
v_gene: TRBV2
j_gene: TRBJ1-5
abundance: -
CDR3nt: TGTGCCAGCAGCAGCGAAGAAAACAATCAGCCCCAGCATTTT
CDR3aa: CASSSEENNQPQHF

d_gene: -
v_gene: TRBV6-5
j_gene: TRBJ1-5
abundance: -
CDR3nt: TGTGCCAGCAAGCAGGACAGATTCAATCAGCCCCAGCATTTT
CDR3aa: CASKQDRFNQPQHF

d_gene: TRBD1
v_gene: TRBV15
j_gene: TRBJ2-7
abundance: -
CDR3nt: TGTGCCACCAGCAGGGACGGACAGGGCCTCAACTCCTACGAGCAGTACTTC
CDR3aa: CATSRDGQGLNSYEQYF

d_gene: -
v_gene: TRBV18
j_gene: TRBJ1-2
abundance: once
CDR3nt: TGTGCCAGCTCACCGGAGATGACGCCTAACTATGGCTACACCTTC
CDR3aa: CASSPEMTPNYGYTF

d_gene: -
v_gene: TRBV7-8
j_gene: TRBJ1-5
abundance: once
CDR3nt: TGTGCCAGCAGCTTCTCGGGTAGTCAGCCCCAGCATTTT
CDR3aa: CASSFSGSQPQHF

d_gene: -
v_gene: TRBV6-1
j_gene: TRBJ1-1
abundance: -
CDR3nt: TGTGCCAGCACGGTGGACTCGGGGGGCACTGAAGCTTTCTTT
CDR3aa: CASTVDSGGTEAFF

d_gene: TRBD1
v_gene: TRBV2
j_gene: TRBJ1-6
abundance: -
CDR3nt: TGTGCCAGCAGAGAGACAGGGGCGAATTCACCCCTCCACTTT
CDR3aa: CASRETGANSPLHF

d_gene: TRBD1
v_gene: TRBV27
j_gene: TRBJ1-5
abundance: -
CDR3nt: TGTGCCACCCGAGGACAGGGATATCAGCCCCAGCATTTT
CDR3aa: CATRGQGYQPQHF

d_gene: -
v_gene: TRBV5-1
j_gene: TRBJ2-7
abundance: -
CDR3nt: TGCGCCAGCAGCTCAGATCCGGGACACGCCTACGAGCAGTACTTC
CDR3aa: CASSSDPGHAYEQYF

d_gene: -
v_gene: TRBV15
j_gene: TRBJ1-4
abundance: -
CDR3nt: TGTGCCACCAGCTTGCCCCCGGCAGTTAATGAAAAACTGTTTTTT
CDR3aa: CATSLPPAVNEKLFF

d_gene: TRBD2
v_gene: TRBV5-1
j_gene: TRBJ2-3
abundance: -
CDR3nt: TGCGCCAGCAGTCAGAGCGGGGGGGCAAATACGCAGTATTTT
CDR3aa: CASSQSGGANTQYF

d_gene: -
v_gene: TRBV3-1/TRBV3-2
j_gene: TRBJ1-4
abundance: -
CDR3nt: TGTGCCAGCAGCCAACCGAGGGAAAAACTGTTTTTT
CDR3aa: CASSQPREKLFF

d_gene: TRBD1
v_gene: TRBV7-8
j_gene: TRBJ1-5
abundance: -
CDR3nt: TGTGCCAGCAGCTGGACGACAGGGAGAAATCAGCCCCAGCATTTT
CDR3aa: CASSWTTGRNQPQHF

d_gene: TRBD2
v_gene: TRBV5-1
j_gene: TRBJ2-1
abundance: -
CDR3nt: TGCGCCAGCAGCTTGGGTGGAGCGGGGGGAAATGAGCAGTTCTTC
CDR3aa: CASSLGGAGGNEQFF

d_gene: -
v_gene: TRBV6-5
j_gene: TRBJ1-5
abundance: -
CDR3nt: TGTGCCAGCATCGGGCAGGGCCCTCAGCCCCAGCATTTT
CDR3aa: CASIGQGPQPQHF

d_gene: -
v_gene: TRBV2
j_gene: TRBJ2-7
abundance: -
CDR3nt: TGTGCCAGCAGTGGTTTCTACGAGCAGTACTTC
CDR3aa: CASSGFYEQYF

d_gene: -
v_gene: TRBV3-1/TRBV3-2
j_gene: TRBJ1-1
abundance: once
CDR3nt: TGTGCCAGCAGCCAAACACAGGGGAACACTGAAGCTTTCTTT
CDR3aa: CASSQTQGNTEAFF

d_gene: -
v_gene: TRBV29-1
j_gene: TRBJ2-1
abundance: few
CDR3nt: TGCAGCGTTGCGATGAGGTGGGAGCAGTTCTTC
CDR3aa: CSVAMRWEQFF

d_gene: -
v_gene: TRBV15
j_gene: TRBJ1-5
abundance: -
CDR3nt: TGTGCCACCAGCAGGGGAGAGGTGGATCAGCCCCAGCATTTT
CDR3aa: CATSRGEVDQPQHF

d_gene: -
v_gene: TRBV4-1
j_gene: TRBJ2-7
abundance: few
CDR3nt: TGCGCCAGCAGCCAAGGAAGCGAGCAGTACTTC
CDR3aa: CASSQGSEQYF

d_gene: TRBD2
v_gene: TRBV19
j_gene: TRBJ2-1
abundance: once
CDR3nt: TGTGCCAGTAGTACGACTAGCGGCGATCACAATGAGCAGTTCTTC
CDR3aa: CASSTTSGDHNEQFF

d_gene: -
v_gene: TRBV7-9
j_gene: TRBJ1-5
abundance: -
CDR3nt: TGTGCCAGCAGCTTCGGGGGGGGGCAGGGAGTAAGTCAGCCCCAGCATTTT
CDR3aa: CASSFGGGQGVSQPQHF

d_gene: TRBD1
v_gene: TRBV19
j_gene: TRBJ1-3
abundance: -
CDR3nt: TGTGCCAGTAGTAGGGGGACAGTTCAGTCTGGAAACACCATATATTTT
CDR3aa: CASSRGTVQSGNTIYF

d_gene: TRBD1
v_gene: TRBV7-8
j_gene: TRBJ1-5
abundance: -
CDR3nt: TGTGCCAGCACCTATACAGGGACAGGGGGTGGGCCCCAGCATTTT
CDR3aa: CASTYTGTGGGPQHF